Detailed here is one T cell receptor (beta chain). The antigen remains unidentified. The CDR3 is made up of 15 amino acids. V lost 1 base to trimming and J lost 2 bases; unmatched junction nucleotides: 2. Germline assignment: CDR1 SGHAT and CDR2 FQNNGV. Treatment was busulfan-fludarabine conditioning, a marrow graft, and cyclophosphamide on days +3 and +4. Repertoires were generated with immunoSEQ multiplex PCR, while TCRdb's copy carries only in-frame clones and drops some. The table records around 21,000 clones, approximately 86% of them present only once. The sample originates from a study of T cells after posttransplantation cyclophosphamide. Study observations and caveats: Blood and skin or GI T cell repertoires showed limited TRB overlap. Later blood repertoires were often dominated by clones from the donor CD8+ memory compartment. Recipient CMV seropositivity and CMV reactivation strongly tracked TRB clonality.

This sample comprised PBMCs, obtained after allogeneic stem cell transplant with posttransplant cyclophosphamide. This receptor was taken from a female patient in her 40s who received an allogeneic stem cell transplant from a related donor, was CMV-positive, and had no GVHD. Some T cells may trace back to the graft donor. The genes are TRBV11-2 and TRBJ2-7; 10 nucleotides match TRBD2. In nucleotides, the CDR3 is TGTGCCAGCAGCTTAGTAACTAGCGGGACCTACGAGCAGTACTTC. As protein: CASSLVTSGTYEQYF.